This section outlines one T cell receptor (beta chain) sequence together with its context. The CDR3 is 15 residues long. Looked up from germline, CDR1 is MNHEY and CDR2 is SVGAGI. The V and J ends lost 0 bases and 2 bases, in that order; junction bases with no gene match: 0. These data come from a study of blood T cell repertoires in COVID-19. About the study: T cells, B-cell-depleted T cells, or PBMCs provided the cDNA or gDNA that served as material.

Original processing notes: Researchers report that nucleated cell counts were estimated from reference gene primer amplification. Libraries were prepared by immunoSEQ multiplex PCR; TCRdb keeps only in-frame clonotypes and omits some of them. Clone size and the V and J calls come from that table; the DNA yielded D and trimming. The table includes about 72,000 clones, around 90% detected once. The sequence derives from a man over 45 with acute or convalescent COVID-19. V usage is TRBV6-5 and J usage is TRBJ2-7; TRBD1 matches 11 bases. Sequencing used peripheral blood. The CDR3 is CASSYSGQGAYEQYF. The CDR3 coding sequence is TGTGCCAGCAGTTACTCGGGACAGGGGGCCTACGAGCAGTACTTC.